This TCR beta chain was documented in a study of OX40 agonist ivuxolimab in advanced cancers. This clone was observed a single time. The CDR3 has 15 amino acids. Germline CDR1 SGHRS, CDR2 YFSETQ. Trimming cost V 0 bases and J 4 bases, with 13 bases left between them. The method was immunoSEQ multiplex PCR; TCRdb's version includes in-frame clones alone and lacks a portion of them. The sample lists some 81,000 clones; around 80% were seen once. The J gene is TRBJ2-5, the V gene TRBV5-1; D is possibly TRBD2 (5 bases). The receptor's source is an adult with an advanced solid tumor such as melanoma, head and neck, liver or kidney cancer. The material sequenced was CD4+ or CD8+ T cells sorted from blood, taken in a trial of the OX40 agonist ivuxolimab. CDR3 nucleotide sequence: TGCGCCAGCAGCTTGGAGGCCGGGGTAGGAGAGACCCAGTACTTC. Its protein product is CASSLEAGVGETQYF. Complete variable domain (other parts from reference TRBV5-1 and TRBJ2-5): KAGVTQTPRYLIKTRGQQVTLSCSPISGHRSVSWYQQTPGQGLQFLFEYFSETQRNKGNFPGRFSGRQFSNSRSEMNVSTLELGDSALYLCASSLEAGVGETQYFGPGTRLLVL.